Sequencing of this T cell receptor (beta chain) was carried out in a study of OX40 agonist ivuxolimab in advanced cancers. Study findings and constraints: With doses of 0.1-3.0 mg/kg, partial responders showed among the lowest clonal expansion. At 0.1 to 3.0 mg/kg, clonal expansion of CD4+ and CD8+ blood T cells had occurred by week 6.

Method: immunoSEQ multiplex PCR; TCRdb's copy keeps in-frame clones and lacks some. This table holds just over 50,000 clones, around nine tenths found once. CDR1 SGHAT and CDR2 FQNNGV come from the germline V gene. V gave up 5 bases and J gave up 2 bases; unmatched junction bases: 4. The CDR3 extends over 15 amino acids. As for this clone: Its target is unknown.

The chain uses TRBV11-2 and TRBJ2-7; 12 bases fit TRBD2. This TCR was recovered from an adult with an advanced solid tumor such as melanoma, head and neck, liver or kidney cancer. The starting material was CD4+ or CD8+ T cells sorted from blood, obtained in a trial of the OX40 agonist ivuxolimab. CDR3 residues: CASSPSGRETYEQYF. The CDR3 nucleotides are TGTGCCAGCAGCCCTAGCGGGAGGGAAACCTACGAGCAGTACTTC. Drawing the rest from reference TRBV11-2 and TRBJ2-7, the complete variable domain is EAGVAQSPRYKIIEKRQSVAFWCNPISGHATLYWYQQILGQGPKLLIQFQNNGVVDDSQLPKDRFSAERLKGVDSTLKIQPAKLEDSAVYLCASSPSGRETYEQYFGPGTRLTVT.